This TCR beta chain was observed in a study of shared clonotypes between healthy human individuals. The CDR3 runs 10 residues. Trimming cost V 2 bases and J 9 bases, with 5 bases left between them. The germline CDR1 and CDR2 sequences are SQVTM and ANQGSEA. Assay: immunoSEQ multiplex PCR; the TCRdb copy retains only in-frame clones and omits some. The sample yields approximately 500,000 clones, approximately 84% seen once. The donors were all Caucasian adults (living in Nashville, Tennessee). The source of this sequence is a woman aged 40 to 55 in good health. Some clones in this sample may be carry-over from other donors' samples. The specimen sequenced was PBMCs. This chain connects TRBV29-1 to TRBJ2-1; the D is unclear. The CDR3 DNA reads TGCAGCGTTGAACTCCCTGAGCAGTTCTTC. It specifies CSVELPEQFF.